This T cell receptor beta chain came from a study of T cells in women clearing cervical HPV infection. On the study more broadly: Case blood was drawn a median roughly 150 days after lesion detection.

Clones were sequenced by immunoSEQ multiplex PCR, and TCRdb holds only the in-frame ones, with some missing. The sample's table shows roughly 42,000 clones. The sequenced sample was blood buffy coat. This clonotype was obtained from a woman between 18 and 70 years old with a cervical HPV16 infection that either progressed to CIN3+ or cleared (not recorded which).

The sequenced part of the CDR3 DNA is TGTGCCAGCAGCGACTCGAAAGCCAAAAACATT. Translating it yields CASSDSKAKNI. The full CDR3 reads CASSDSKAKNIQYF. J is TRBJ2-4 and V is TRBV9; D ambiguous. The CDR3 end lies 3 residues beyond the end of the read and is filled in from the germline J gene. The CDR3 spans 14 residues. Germline assignment: CDR1 SGDLS and CDR2 YYNGEE. V was cut by 3 bases and J by 0 bases, with 7 bases left in between.